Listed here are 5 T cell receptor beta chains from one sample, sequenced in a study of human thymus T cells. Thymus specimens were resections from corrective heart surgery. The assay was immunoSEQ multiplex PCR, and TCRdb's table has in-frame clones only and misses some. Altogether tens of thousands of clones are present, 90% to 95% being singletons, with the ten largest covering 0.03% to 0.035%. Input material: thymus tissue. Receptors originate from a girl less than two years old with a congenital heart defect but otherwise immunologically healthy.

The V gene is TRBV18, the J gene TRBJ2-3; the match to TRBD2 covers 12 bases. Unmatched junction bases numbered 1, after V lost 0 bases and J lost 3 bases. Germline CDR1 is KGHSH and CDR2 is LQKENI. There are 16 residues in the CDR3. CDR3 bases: TGTGCCAGCTCACCACCGACTAGCGGGAGAACAGATACGCAGTATTTT. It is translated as CASSPPTSGRTDTQYF.

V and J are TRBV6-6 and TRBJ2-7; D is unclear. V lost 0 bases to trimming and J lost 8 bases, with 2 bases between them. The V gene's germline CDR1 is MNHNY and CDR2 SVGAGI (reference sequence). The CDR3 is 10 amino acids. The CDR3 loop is CASSYSKQYF. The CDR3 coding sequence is TGTGCCAGCAGTTACTCGAAGCAGTACTTC.

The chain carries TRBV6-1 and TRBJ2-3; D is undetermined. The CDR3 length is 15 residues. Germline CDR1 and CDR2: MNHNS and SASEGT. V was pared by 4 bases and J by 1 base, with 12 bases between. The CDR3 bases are TGTGCCAGCAGTGTCGGTCCAGTGGGCACAGATACGCAGTATTTT. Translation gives CASSVGPVGTDTQYF.

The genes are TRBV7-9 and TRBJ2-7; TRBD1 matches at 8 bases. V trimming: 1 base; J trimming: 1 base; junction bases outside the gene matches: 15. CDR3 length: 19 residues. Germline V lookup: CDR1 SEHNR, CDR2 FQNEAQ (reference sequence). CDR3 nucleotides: TGTGCCAGCAGCTTAGAGCACAGGGGGAAACCGGGTGATTCCTACGAGCAGTACTTC. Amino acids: CASSLEHRGKPGDSYEQYF.

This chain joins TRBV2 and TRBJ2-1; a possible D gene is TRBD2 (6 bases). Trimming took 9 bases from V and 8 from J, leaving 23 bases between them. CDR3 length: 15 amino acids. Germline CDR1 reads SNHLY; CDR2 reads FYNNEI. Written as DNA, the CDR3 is TGTGCCAGTCCTGGGGAGGCGTGGGGTGGGGATGAGCAGTTCTTC. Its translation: CASPGEAWGGDEQFF.